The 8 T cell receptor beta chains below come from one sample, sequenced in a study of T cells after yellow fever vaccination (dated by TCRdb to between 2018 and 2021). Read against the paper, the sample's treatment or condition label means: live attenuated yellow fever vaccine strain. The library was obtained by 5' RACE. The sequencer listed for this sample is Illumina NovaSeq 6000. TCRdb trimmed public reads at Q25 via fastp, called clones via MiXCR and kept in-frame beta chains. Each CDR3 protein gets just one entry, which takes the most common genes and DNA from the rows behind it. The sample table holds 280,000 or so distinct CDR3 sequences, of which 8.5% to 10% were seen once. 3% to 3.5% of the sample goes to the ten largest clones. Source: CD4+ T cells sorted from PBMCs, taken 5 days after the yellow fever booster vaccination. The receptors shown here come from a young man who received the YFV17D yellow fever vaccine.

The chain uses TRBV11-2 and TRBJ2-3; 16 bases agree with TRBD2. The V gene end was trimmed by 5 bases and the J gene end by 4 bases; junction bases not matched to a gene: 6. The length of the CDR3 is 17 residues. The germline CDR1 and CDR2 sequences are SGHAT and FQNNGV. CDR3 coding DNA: TGTGCCAGCAGCGTGGGACTAGCGGGGGGGCTGGCAGATACGCAGTATTTT. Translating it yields CASSVGLAGGLADTQYF.

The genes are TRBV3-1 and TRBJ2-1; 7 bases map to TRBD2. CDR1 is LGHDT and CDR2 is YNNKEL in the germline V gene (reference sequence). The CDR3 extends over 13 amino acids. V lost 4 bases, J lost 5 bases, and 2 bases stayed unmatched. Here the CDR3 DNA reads TGTGCCAGCAGCCCTCGGGGGGACAATGAGCAGTTCTTC. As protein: CASSPRGDNEQFF.

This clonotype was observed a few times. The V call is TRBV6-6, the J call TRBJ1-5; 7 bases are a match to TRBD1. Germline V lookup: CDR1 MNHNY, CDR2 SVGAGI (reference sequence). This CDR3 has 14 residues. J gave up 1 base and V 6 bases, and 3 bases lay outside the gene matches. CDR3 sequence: CASRAGGSNQPQHF. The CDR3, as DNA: TGTGCCAGCAGGGCAGGGGGAAGCAATCAGCCCCAGCATTTT.

This CDR3 reads CASSEGVTEAFF. The CDR3 nucleotides read TGTGCCAGCTCTGAGGGTGTCACTGAAGCTTTCTTT. The chain employs TRBV18 and TRBJ1-1; D unresolved. The V gene lost 6 bases and the J gene lost 4 bases, with 9 bases spanning the gap. Per the germline V gene, CDR1 is KGHSH and CDR2 is LQKENI. The CDR3 runs 12 residues.

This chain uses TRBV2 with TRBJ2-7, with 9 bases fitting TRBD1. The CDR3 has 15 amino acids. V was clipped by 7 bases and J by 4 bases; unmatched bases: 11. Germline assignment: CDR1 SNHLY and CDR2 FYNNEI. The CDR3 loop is CASTPGGTGFYEQYF. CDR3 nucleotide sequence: TGTGCCAGCACTCCAGGAGGGACAGGGTTTTACGAGCAGTACTTC.

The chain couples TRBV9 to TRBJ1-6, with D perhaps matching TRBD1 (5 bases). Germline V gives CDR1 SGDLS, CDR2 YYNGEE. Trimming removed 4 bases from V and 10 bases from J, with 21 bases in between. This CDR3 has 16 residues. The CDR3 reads CASSPRGTAGGSPLHF. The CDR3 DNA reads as TGTGCCAGCAGCCCTAGAGGAACAGCCGGGGGATCACCCCTCCACTTT.

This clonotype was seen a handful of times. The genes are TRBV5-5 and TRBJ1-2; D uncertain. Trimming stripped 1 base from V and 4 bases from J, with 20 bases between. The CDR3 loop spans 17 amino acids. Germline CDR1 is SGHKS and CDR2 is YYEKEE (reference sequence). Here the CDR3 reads CASSLSQRIGGAYGYTF. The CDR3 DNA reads TGTGCCAGCAGCTTGAGTCAGAGGATCGGCGGAGCCTATGGCTACACCTTC.

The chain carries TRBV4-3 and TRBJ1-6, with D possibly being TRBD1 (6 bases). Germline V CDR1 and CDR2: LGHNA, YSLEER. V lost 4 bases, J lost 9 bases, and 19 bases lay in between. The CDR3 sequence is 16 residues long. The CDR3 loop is CASSLETGSYSSPLHF. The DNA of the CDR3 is TGCGCCAGCAGCCTCGAAACAGGGTCCTATTCTTCACCCCTCCACTTT.